The 23 T cell receptor beta chains reported below all come from one sample, sequenced in a study of cytomegalovirus exposure and HLA in healthy donors. TCRdb keeps only in-frame clones here, not all; method: immunoSEQ multiplex PCR. The sample shows roughly 68,000 clones, around 97% of them seen only once. The sample taken for sequencing was PBMCs. All receptors derive from a man between 18 and 35 years old in good health and CMV-seronegative.

This chain links TRBV21-1 with TRBJ1-2. TRBV21-1 is a pseudogene locus. The CDR3 is made up of 12 amino acids. CDR3 sequence (DNA): TGTGCCAGCAGCCTCCCCCCCCATGGCTACACCTTC. Translated: CASSLPPHGYTF.

The CDR3 DNA sequence: TGTGCCAGCAGCCCCGGGGGTGCTGGCACAGATACGCAGTATTTT. It codes for CASSPGGAGTDTQYF. V usage is TRBV28 and J usage is TRBJ2-3; D perhaps matches TRBD2 (6 bases). The CDR3 spans 15 residues. Trimming removed 6 bases at V and 1 base at J, with 14 bases between. Per the germline V gene, CDR1 is MDHEN and CDR2 is SYDVKM. The full variable domain, with the rest looked up from reference TRBV28 and TRBJ2-3, is DVKVTQSSRYLVKRTGEKVFLECVQDMDHENMFWYRQDPGLGLRLIYFSYDVKMKEKGDIPEGYSVSREKKERFSLILESASTNQTSMYLCASSPGGAGTDTQYFGPGTRLTVL.

V and J are TRBV7-2 and TRBJ1-4; 9 bases line up with TRBD1. V trimming: 3 bases; J trimming: 7 bases; junction bases outside the gene matches: 6. The germline CDR1 and CDR2 sequences are SGHTA and FQGNSA. The CDR3 extends over 15 amino acids. This CDR3 reads CASSFGGQGTEKLFF. For the CDR3, the DNA is TGTGCCAGCAGCTTCGGTGGACAGGGGACTGAAAAACTGTTTTTT.

The J gene is TRBJ1-1, the V gene TRBV5-4; D is possibly TRBD1 (5 bases). With 4 bases removed from V and 0 bases from J, the gap between germline ends came to 13 bases. Germline CDR1 and CDR2: SGHNT and YYREEE (reference sequence). This CDR3 region has 15 residues. CDR3 DNA: TGTGCCAGCAGCCGGAGGGACGGCTTGAACACTGAAGCTTTCTTT. Translation: CASSRRDGLNTEAFF.

The rearrangement uses TRBV9 and TRBJ2-1, with D possibly TRBD1 on 5 matching bases. Germline V gene data show CDR1 as SGDLS and CDR2 as YYNGEE. The ends were cut back, 7 bases at V and 8 bases at J, with 16 bases in the middle. The CDR3 is 13 residues long. The CDR3 nucleotides read TGTGCCAGCTCCATTCAGGGAACGGATGAGCAGTTCTTC. Encoded protein: CASSIQGTDEQFF.

The rearrangement joins TRBV6-1 to TRBJ1-5; the D is unclear. Trimming removed 6 bases at V and 6 bases at J, with 12 bases between. This CDR3 contains 13 residues. Germline values: CDR1 MNHNS, CDR2 SASEGT. The CDR3 region has the DNA TGTGCCAGCAGCCCCCCGGGGAGTCAGCCCCAGCATTTT. Translating gives CASSPPGSQPQHF.

The J gene is TRBJ1-2, the V gene TRBV6-5, with D unclear. Germline CDR1 MNHEY, CDR2 SVGAGI. V shed 5 bases and J shed 6 bases, with 16 bases lying between them. The CDR3 totals 14 residues. The CDR3 sequence is CASSPDSDWDGYTF. Here the CDR3 DNA reads TGTGCCAGCAGTCCTGATTCTGACTGGGATGGCTACACCTTC.

The rearrangement joins TRBV15 to TRBJ2-7, with D perhaps TRBD2 (6 bases). CDR1 and CDR2 (germline): LNHNV, YYDKDF (reference sequence). This CDR3 has 15 amino acids. V shed 0 bases and J shed 6 bases, with 15 bases lying between them. The DNA for the CDR3 is TGTGCCACCAGCAGAGATCTCCGGGAGCTGGGCGAGCAGTACTTC. This codes for CATSRDLRELGEQYF.

This clone was counted a single time. The gene calls are TRBV7-9 and TRBJ1-4; 7 nucleotides line up with TRBD1. CDR1 and CDR2 (germline): SEHNR, FQNEAQ (reference sequence). The CDR3 is 15 amino acids. The V and J ends lost 5 bases and 4 bases, in that order; junction bases with no gene match: 7. Here the CDR3 DNA reads TGTGCCAGCAGCCTAGGGGGACAGTTTAATGAAAAACTGTTTTTT. Translated, it gives CASSLGGQFNEKLFF.

V and J are TRBV9 and TRBJ2-3; TRBD2 is a possible D gene (6 bases). From germline, CDR1 is SGDLS and CDR2 YYNGEE. V shed 5 bases and J shed 0 bases, with 13 bases lying between them. The CDR3 extends over 15 amino acids. The CDR3 DNA follows: TGTGCCAGCAGTGGGGGACTTTCCAGCACAGATACGCAGTATTTT. Translating gives CASSGGLSSTDTQYF.

The chain uses TRBV6-1 and TRBJ2-7, with a tentative D call TRBD2 (6 bases). Germline CDR1 MNHNS, CDR2 SASEGT. Deletions cut 2 bases from V and 4 bases from J, with 12 bases between. The CDR3 runs 14 residues. CDR3 region: CASSEIRRGYEQYF. The CDR3 coding sequence is TGTGCCAGCAGTGAAATCCGACGGGGGTACGAGCAGTACTTC.

The chain recombines TRBV7-2 with TRBJ2-1, with 8 nucleotides matching TRBD2. Germline V gene data show CDR1 as SGHTA and CDR2 as FQGNSA. The V segment lost 1 base and the J segment 1 base; nucleotides outside the gene matches: 0. The CDR3 contains 15 residues. CDR3 region: CASSLVAGSYNEQFF. The CDR3 DNA reads as TGTGCCAGCAGCTTAGTAGCGGGGTCCTACAATGAGCAGTTCTTC.

For this clone: Compared with germline, one end of the junction differs, possibly owing to a read error. This chain joins TRBV4-1 and TRBJ1-2; D uncertain. The CDR3 has 16 amino acids. Per germline, CDR1 MGHRA and CDR2 YSYEKL. CDR3 bases: TGCGCCAGCAGCCAAGAGCGGGAACAATCTAAGTATGGCTACACCTTC. It codes for CASSQEREQSKYGYTF.

The chain carries TRBV5-5 and TRBJ2-7; 7 bases agree with TRBD1. Germline values: CDR1 SGHKS, CDR2 YYEKEE (reference sequence). CDR3 length: 13 residues. With V trimmed by 2 bases and J by 3 bases, 2 bases remained unmatched. Here the CDR3 reads CASSFGTDYEQYF. The CDR3 nucleotides read TGTGCCAGCAGCTTCGGGACAGACTACGAGCAGTACTTC.

The V call is TRBV19, the J call TRBJ2-2, with 8 bases fitting TRBD1. CDR1 and CDR2 from the germline V gene are LNHDA and SQIVND (reference sequence). The V segment lost 7 bases and the J segment 2 bases; nucleotides outside the gene matches: 9. This CDR3 has 16 amino acids. The CDR3 is CASTRSGTGNTGELFF. The CDR3 DNA is TGTGCCAGTACCCGTTCCGGGACAGGTAACACCGGGGAGCTGTTTTTT.

This clone was detected only a few times. Other DNA sequences in the sample encode the same CDR3. The chain employs TRBV9 and TRBJ1-1, with D tentatively TRBD1 (5 bases). Trimming removed 5 bases from V and 4 bases from J, with 9 bases in between. Germline V lookup: CDR1 SGDLS, CDR2 YYNGEE. This CDR3 is 12 amino acids long. The CDR3 here is CASSAGGTEAFF. The CDR3 DNA follows: TGTGCCAGCAGTGCGGGGGGCACTGAAGCTTTCTTT.

The chain recombines TRBV6-1 with TRBJ2-3; 9 bases map to TRBD1. CDR3 length: 14 amino acids. Germline V gene sequence: CDR1 MNHNS, CDR2 SASEGT. The trim removed 4 bases at V and 5 bases at J, leaving 4 bases unmatched. CDR3 sequence reads: CASSVGTGRDTQYF. Written as DNA, the CDR3 is TGTGCCAGCAGTGTTGGGACAGGGCGAGATACGCAGTATTTT.

The chain recombines TRBV5-4 with TRBJ1-1, with no clear D. CDR3 length: 13 residues. Trimming took off 0 bases at V and 4 bases at J, with 7 bases between the two ends. From germline, CDR1 is SGHNT and CDR2 YYREEE (reference sequence). The CDR3 here is CASSLGTGTEAFF. The CDR3 region has the DNA TGTGCCAGCAGCTTGGGCACGGGCACTGAAGCTTTCTTT. The full variable domain, completed using reference TRBV5-4 and TRBJ1-1, is ETGVTQSPTHLIKTRGQQVTLRCSSQSGHNTVSWYQQALGQGPQFIFQYYREEENGRGNFPPRFSGLQFPNYSSELNVNALELDDSALYLCASSLGTGTEAFFGQGTRLTVV.

The gene calls are TRBV30 and TRBJ1-4; D gene unclear. This CDR3 spans 17 amino acids. V was pared by 0 bases and J by 6 bases, with 20 bases between. Germline CDR1 is GTSNPN and CDR2 is SVGIG (reference sequence). The CDR3 DNA reads TGTGCCTGGAGTGTACTTGACCGCTACATGCGGTATGAAAAACTGTTTTTT. Translating it yields CAWSVLDRYMRYEKLFF.

The chain couples TRBV30 to TRBJ2-3; 7 nucleotides agree with TRBD2. The V gene end was trimmed by 4 bases and the J gene end by 2 bases; junction bases not matched to a gene: 6. The germline V gene has CDR1 GTSNPN and CDR2 SVGIG (reference sequence). The CDR3 runs to 14 residues. The CDR3 nucleotides read TGTGCCTGGAACGGGAGGCCCGACACAGATACGCAGTATTTT. It is translated as CAWNGRPDTDTQYF.

The rearrangement uses TRBV19 and TRBJ1-4; 7 bases map to TRBD1. Germline V gene sequence: CDR1 LNHDA, CDR2 SQIVND (reference sequence). The CDR3 contains 15 residues. V shed 7 bases and J 4 bases; nucleotides not matched to a gene: 9. CDR3 sequence: CASTGANRGNEKLFF. The DNA of the CDR3 is TGTGCCAGTACAGGGGCAAACAGGGGTAATGAAAAACTGTTTTTT.

The gene calls are TRBV28 and TRBJ1-2; D may be TRBD1 (6 bases). CDR1 is MDHEN and CDR2 is SYDVKM in the germline V gene. The CDR3 loop spans 13 amino acids. The V end lost 7 bases, the J end lost 4 bases, and 13 bases lay between the germline ends. The CDR3 bases are TGTGCCAGCATCGAACAGGGTACCTATGGCTACACCTTC. It is translated as CASIEQGTYGYTF.

The chain recombines TRBV6-5 with TRBJ2-1, with 7 bases aligning to TRBD1. Trimming at V came to 2 bases and at J to 10 bases, leaving 5 bases not matched to a gene. The CDR3 length is 13 residues. CDR1 MNHEY and CDR2 SVGAGI come from the germline V gene. The CDR3 protein is CASSYGGQPEQFF. The CDR3 DNA follows: TGTGCCAGCAGTTACGGGGGACAGCCAGAGCAGTTCTTC.